The 23 T cell receptor beta chains below all came from one sample that was sequenced in a study of blood T cell repertoires in COVID-19. Libraries were prepared by immunoSEQ multiplex PCR; TCRdb keeps only in-frame clonotypes and omits some of them. The sample consists of about 80,000 clones, over 75% of them appearing once. The sequencing input was peripheral blood. Source of these receptors: an elderly man with acute or convalescent COVID-19.

V usage is TRBV3-1 (or the pseudogene TRBV3-2) and J usage is TRBJ1-1; D remains ambiguous. CDR1 and CDR2 (germline): LGHDT, YNNKEL (reference sequence). This CDR3 is 14 amino acids long. V was trimmed by 0 bases and J by 1 base, leaving 6 bases between them. CDR3: CASSQEGRNTEAFF. The CDR3 DNA reads TGTGCCAGCAGCCAAGAGGGCCGGAACACTGAAGCTTTCTTT.

The chain employs TRBV19 and TRBJ1-5; D uncertain. The CDR3 is 15 residues long. The V gene lost 5 bases and the J gene lost 2 bases, with 13 bases spanning the gap. Germline values: CDR1 LNHDA, CDR2 SQIVND (reference sequence). The CDR3 protein is CASSFFEGGNQPQHF. The DNA for the CDR3 is TGTGCCAGTAGTTTCTTCGAGGGTGGCAATCAGCCCCAGCATTTT.

The rearrangement uses TRBV27 and TRBJ1-6; perhaps TRBD1 as D (5 bases). Deletions cut 1 base from V and 5 bases from J, with 12 bases between. Germline CDR1 reads MNHEY; CDR2 reads SMNVEV (reference sequence). This CDR3 spans 16 amino acids. CDR3 sequence: CASSLYSGFDNSPLHF. The CDR3 region has the DNA TGTGCCAGCAGTTTATACTCAGGGTTCGATAATTCACCCCTCCACTTT.

The chain carries TRBV6-2 or TRBV6-3 and TRBJ1-5; D not certain. Per germline, CDR1 MNHEY and CDR2 SVGEGT. The CDR3 totals 14 residues. Between the trimmed V and J ends, which lost 5 bases and 5 bases, there was a span of 13 bases. CDR3 amino acids: CASSQYNRDQPQHF. The CDR3 DNA is TGTGCCAGCAGTCAATACAACAGAGATCAGCCCCAGCATTTT.

J is TRBJ1-1 and V is TRBV5-4; 9 bases line up with TRBD1. Losses at the gene ends were 4 bases for V and 5 bases for J; bases not matched to a gene: 6. The CDR3 runs 14 residues. From germline, CDR1 is SGHNT and CDR2 YYREEE (reference sequence). The CDR3 nucleotides read TGTGCCAGCAGCAGGGACAGGGTGGGTACTGAAGCTTTCTTT. It specifies CASSRDRVGTEAFF.

The chain joins TRBV6-6 to TRBJ1-5; 9 bases map to TRBD1. Germline V gene data show CDR1 as MNHNY and CDR2 as SVGAGI (reference sequence). Unmatched junction bases numbered 7, after V lost 5 bases and J lost 2 bases. This CDR3 has 16 amino acids. CDR3 residues: CASSAEDRGGNQPQHF. The CDR3 nucleotides are TGTGCCAGCAGTGCTGAGGACAGGGGCGGCAATCAGCCCCAGCATTTT.

V gene TRBV5-6 combines with J gene TRBJ1-1; TRBD1 matches 9 bases. Germline V gives CDR1 SGHDT, CDR2 YYEEEE. The J segment lost 6 bases and the V segment lost 4 bases, leaving 10 bases of the junction unmatched. The CDR3 contains 15 residues. CDR3 sequence reads: CASSRYSGQGPEAFF. Here the CDR3 DNA reads TGTGCCAGCAGCCGCTACTCGGGACAGGGTCCTGAAGCTTTCTTT. The full variable domain, its missing parts supplied by reference TRBV5-6 and TRBJ1-1, is DAGVTQSPTHLIKTRGQQVTLRCSPKSGHDTVSWYQQALGQGPQFIFQYYEEEERQRGNFPDRFSGHQFPNYSSELNVNALLLGDSALYLCASSRYSGQGPEAFFGQGTRLTVV.

The gene calls are TRBV7-8 and TRBJ1-5; D possibly corresponds to TRBD1 (5 bases). Germline loops: CDR1 SGHVS, CDR2 FQNEAQ. This CDR3 is 15 amino acids long. Deletions cut 3 bases from V and 3 bases from J, with 12 bases between. CDR3 nucleotide sequence: TGTGCCAGCAGCTTCGGAAGGGGCCACAATCAGCCCCAGCATTTT. It codes for CASSFGRGHNQPQHF.

The V and J genes are TRBV6-5 and TRBJ2-3, with D possibly being TRBD1 (5 bases). The CDR3 totals 15 residues. The V gene's germline CDR1 is MNHEY and CDR2 SVGAGI. The V end was cut by 6 bases, the J end by 1 base, with 14 bases between. The CDR3 is CASRISGYGTDTQYF. CDR3 bases: TGTGCCAGCAGGATTTCAGGGTATGGCACAGATACGCAGTATTTT.

The genes are TRBV3-1 (or the pseudogene TRBV3-2) and TRBJ1-3; D gene unclear. V was trimmed by 3 bases and J by 0 bases, leaving 12 bases between them. CDR1 and CDR2 (germline): LGHDT, YNNKEL (reference sequence). This CDR3 has 16 amino acids. CDR3 bases: TGTGCCAGCAGCCATGAGGGCAGGTCCTCTGGAAACACCATATATTTT. This sequence encodes CASSHEGRSSGNTIYF.

The rearrangement joins TRBV5-1 to TRBJ1-5, with D unclear. Trimming pared 4 bases from V and 3 bases from J, leaving 14 bases between. Germline CDR1 SGHRS, CDR2 YFSETQ. The CDR3 totals 15 residues. The CDR3 sequence: CASSLEGGYNQPQHF. The CDR3 DNA is TGCGCCAGCAGCCTCGAGGGCGGATACAATCAGCCCCAGCATTTT.

The CDR3 nucleotides read TGTGCCAGCAGTTCCTTCTACGAGCAGTACTTC. Its protein is CASSSFYEQYF. The rearrangement links TRBV12-3 or TRBV12-4 to TRBJ2-7; unclear D gene. The CDR3 consists of 11 residues. The germline V and J ends were trimmed by 4 bases and 3 bases, with 4 bases remaining between them.

The genes are TRBV9 and TRBJ2-3; 11 bases line up with TRBD2. V lost 4 bases to trimming and J lost 2 bases; unmatched junction nucleotides: 6. The length of the CDR3 is 16 residues. Germline CDR1 reads SGDLS; CDR2 reads YYNGEE. This CDR3 is CASSLLAGGDTDTQYF. The CDR3 DNA reads TGTGCCAGCAGCCTCCTAGCGGGGGGTGACACAGATACGCAGTATTTT.

The CDR3 DNA sequence: TGTGCCAGCAGCTCGACAGGGGACCTCAACGTCCTGACTTTC. It encodes CASSSTGDLNVLTF. The V call is TRBV7-3, the J call TRBJ2-6; 8 positions match TRBD1. CDR3 length equals 14 residues. The V gene end was trimmed by 4 bases and the J gene end by 9 bases; junction bases not matched to a gene: 5. CDR1 SGHTA and CDR2 FQGTGA come from the germline V gene.

This chain links TRBV5-1 with TRBJ2-6; unclear D gene. The CDR3 loop spans 15 amino acids. V lost 4 bases to trimming and J lost 3 bases, with 11 bases between them. From germline, CDR1 is SGHRS and CDR2 YFSETQ. Here the CDR3 DNA reads TGCGCCAGCAGCAACTCAGGTCTTGGGGCCAACGTCCTGACTTTC. Translation gives CASSNSGLGANVLTF.

The rearrangement links TRBV18 to TRBJ1-5, with D perhaps matching TRBD1 (6 bases). This CDR3 spans 14 amino acids. V was pared by 2 bases and J by 5 bases, with 10 bases between. Germline V gives CDR1 KGHSH, CDR2 LQKENI. The chain's CDR3 is CASSPTGRDQPQHF. The CDR3 region has the DNA TGTGCCAGCTCACCAACAGGGCGAGATCAGCCCCAGCATTTT.

The chain carries TRBV10-3 and TRBJ2-7, with unresolved D. This CDR3 has 14 amino acids. Per the germline V gene, CDR1 is ENHRY and CDR2 is SYGVKD. V was pared by 3 bases and J by 2 bases, with 11 bases between. The CDR3 here is CAISDSSGPYEQYF. CDR3 DNA sequence: TGTGCCATCAGTGACTCCTCGGGTCCCTACGAGCAGTACTTC.

The V call is TRBV9, the J call TRBJ2-1; 8 bases agree with TRBD2. V lost 0 bases to trimming and J lost 2 bases; unmatched junction nucleotides: 4. The CDR3 has 16 amino acids. Germline V lookup: CDR1 SGDLS, CDR2 YYNGEE. CDR3 nucleotides: TGTGCCAGCAGCGTAGGAGGGACTAGACCCTACAATGAGCAGTTCTTC. As protein: CASSVGGTRPYNEQFF.

A word on this clone: One end of the junction fails to match germline, which may point to a read error. The chain recombines TRBV7-7 with TRBJ1-4; D remains unclear. Germline CDR1 reads SSHAT; CDR2 reads FNYEAQ (reference sequence). The CDR3 sequence is 16 residues long. CDR3 DNA: TGTGCTAGCAGTCCGGGTGCGCGTTCGACTAATGAAAAACTGTTTTTT. It yields the protein CASSPGARSTNEKLFF.

This chain links TRBV27 with TRBJ1-6; 7 bases line up with TRBD1. J was trimmed by 8 bases and V by 10 bases; bases with no gene match: 14. Germline lookup yields CDR1 MNHEY and CDR2 SMNVEV (reference sequence). This CDR3 comprises 15 residues. Here the CDR3 reads CATGEGGASHSPLHF. CDR3 DNA: TGTGCCACCGGGGAAGGGGGCGCCTCGCATTCACCCCTCCACTTT.

V and J are TRBV7-3 and TRBJ2-1, with 7 bases lining up with TRBD1. The germline CDR1 and CDR2 sequences are SGHTA and FQGTGA. The CDR3 covers 15 residues. V lost 4 bases to trimming and J lost 0 bases; unmatched junction nucleotides: 3. CDR3 DNA: TGTGCCAGCAGCTACCGGGACAGCTCCTACAATGAGCAGTTCTTC. It codes for CASSYRDSSYNEQFF.

The CDR3 coding sequence is TGTGCCAGCAGTGAAGCGCGTACCGCCAATCAGCCCCAGCATTTT. Amino acids: CASSEARTANQPQHF. The chain uses TRBV2 and TRBJ1-5; D is unclear. There are 15 residues in the CDR3. CDR1 is SNHLY, CDR2 FYNNEI, per germline. Trimming removed 0 bases at V and 3 bases at J, with 9 bases between.

V is TRBV19 and J is TRBJ2-3; 11 bases are shared with TRBD2. There are 18 residues in the CDR3. Trimming removed 5 bases from V and 0 bases from J; junction bases left unmatched: 10. Germline CDR1 and CDR2: LNHDA and SQIVND (reference sequence). The CDR3 loop reads CASSQRLAGGQSTDTQYF. The CDR3, as DNA: TGTGCCAGTAGTCAGCGGCTAGCGGGGGGCCAAAGCACAGATACGCAGTATTTT.